This T cell receptor beta chain was recorded in a study of T cells after yellow fever vaccination. Study-level results: Contamination of FACS-sorted repertoires by abundant clonotypes from the bulk population could occur. A large majority of primary-vaccination clones showed up again after the booster (about 96% CD4, about 90% CD8). Weaker overall, the secondary response nonetheless peaked faster (day 5 versus 15).

This CDR3 is 12 amino acids long. Germline V CDR1 and CDR2: SNHLY, FYNNEI. Trimming took 5 bases from V and 8 from J; bases not matched to a gene: 5. Remarks on this clonotype: Its antigen is still unknown.

In making TCR cDNA, 5'RACE template switching added a universal primer site and UMIs to it. MiXCR was run by TCRdb on the 5' RACE reads, yielding one entry per CDR3 protein. The sample records 510,000 or so distinct CDR3 sequences, 15% to 20% being singletons. This clonotype originated in a man aged 25-45 years who received the YFV17D yellow fever vaccine. Specimen: PBMCs, collected 15 days after the yellow fever booster vaccination. The V call is TRBV2, the J call TRBJ1-2; 7 bases map to TRBD1. Here the CDR3 reads CASSTTGHGYTF. CDR3 nucleotides: TGTGCCAGCAGTACGACAGGGCACGGCTACACCTTC.